The present T cell receptor (beta chain) was sequenced within a study of post-analysis software for immune sequencing data. TCR beta cDNA libraries included unique molecular identifiers. TCRdb processed the PCR reads anew with MiXCR; each CDR3 protein has one entry. The sample shows more than 500,000 distinct CDR3 sequences, less than 40% of them seen only once. This clonotype showed up just a few times. The sequencing input was blood. The origin of this receptor is a girl younger than 18 with multiple sclerosis.

Written as DNA, the CDR3 is TGTGCCAGCAGCCCCCGCGGCAGGGGGCAATACGAGCAGTACTTC. It encodes CASSPRGRGQYEQYF. This chain connects TRBV3-1 to TRBJ2-7; 8 bases align to TRBD1. The junction had 9 bases not matched to a gene; V was cut back by 4 bases and J by 4 bases. CDR3 length: 15 amino acids. Germline V gives CDR1 LGHDT, CDR2 YNNKEL (reference sequence).